Listed here are 19 T cell receptor beta chains from one sample, sequenced in a study of Ad26.COV2.S vaccination and SARS-CoV-2 variants. Treatment defined: some 19 received Ad26.COV2.S at low or high dose, single or two shots; 5 received placebo; per-sample allocation not given. Sampling took place 63 days after the first vaccine or placebo injection. The data were produced by immunoSEQ multiplex PCR, yet TCRdb's version contains in-frame clones alone and is incomplete. The sample has about 350,000 clones, roughly 81% seen once; the top ten hold less than 4%. Sequenced material: peripheral blood, taken in a trial of Ad26.COV2.S vaccine versus placebo. Source of these receptors: a person between 18 and 65 years old who received the Ad26.COV2.S COVID-19 vaccine or a placebo.

V is TRBV2 and J is TRBJ2-2; D not certain. Trimming removed 4 bases at V and 6 bases at J, with 15 bases between. Germline values: CDR1 SNHLY, CDR2 FYNNEI. This CDR3 comprises 15 residues. This chain's CDR3 is CASSGLWSTPGELFF. CDR3 in DNA: TGTGCCAGCAGTGGTCTTTGGTCCACCCCCGGGGAGCTGTTTTTT. Full variable domain (outside the CDR3, taken from reference TRBV2 and TRBJ2-2): EPEVTQTPSHQVTQMGQEVILRCVPISNHLYFYWYRQILGQKVEFLVSFYNNEISEKSEIFDDQFSVERPDGSNFTLKIRSTKLEDSAMYFCASSGLWSTPGELFFGEGSRLTVL.

V is TRBV2 and J is TRBJ2-5, with a weak D call TRBD2 (5 bases). The CDR3 extends over 14 amino acids. Trimming stripped 4 bases from V and 0 bases from J, with 9 bases between. Germline V gives CDR1 SNHLY, CDR2 FYNNEI. The CDR3 DNA follows: TGTGCCAGCAGTGTCGGGGAATACCAAGAGACCCAGTACTTC. This codes for CASSVGEYQETQYF.

The chain has TRBV2 and TRBJ2-7, with TRBD2 as a possible D gene (6 bases). Between the trimmed V and J ends, which lost 10 bases and 3 bases, there was a span of 10 bases. Germline CDR1 reads SNHLY; CDR2 reads FYNNEI. The CDR3 totals 11 residues. The CDR3 nucleotides are TGTGCCACCCGGGAGAACTACGAGCAGTACTTC. Its protein is CATRENYEQYF.

This chain links TRBV18 with TRBJ2-7, with D possibly matching TRBD2 (7 bases). CDR3 length: 14 residues. CDR1 is KGHSH and CDR2 is LQKENI in the germline V gene. The V end lost 3 bases, the J end lost 1 base, and 10 bases lay between the germline ends. CDR3 in DNA: TGTGCCAGCTCACCGGGGGGGGCGTCCTACGAGCAGTACTTC. It translates to CASSPGGASYEQYF.

The CDR3 spells CASALPPGREQYF. In DNA, the CDR3 is TGTGCCAGCGCGCTGCCCCCAGGGCGGGAGCAGTACTTC. This chain joins TRBV28 and TRBJ2-7, with a possible D match to TRBD1 (5 bases). Per germline, CDR1 MDHEN and CDR2 SYDVKM. The CDR3 has 13 amino acids. V was trimmed by 8 bases and J by 7 bases, leaving 18 bases between them.

The rearrangement links TRBV28 to TRBJ2-7; D perhaps matches TRBD1 (6 bases). V was shortened by 0 bases and J by 2 bases, with 23 bases between the two germline ends. Germline values: CDR1 MDHEN, CDR2 SYDVKM. The CDR3 sequence is 19 residues long. Here the CDR3 reads CASSLWGKYGQGTTYEQYF. CDR3 DNA: TGTGCCAGCAGTTTATGGGGCAAATATGGGCAGGGGACGACCTACGAGCAGTACTTC.

A word on this clone: The same CDR3 arises from other DNA sequences in this sample as well. The chain carries TRBV7-2 and TRBJ2-5, with TRBD2 matching over 8 bases. This CDR3 spans 13 amino acids. Germline V gene lookup returns CDR1 SGHTA and CDR2 FQGNSA. V shed 2 bases and J 5 bases; nucleotides not matched to a gene: 1. The CDR3 DNA reads as TGTGCCAGCAGCTTATTAGCGGGGGAGACCCAGTACTTC. It codes for CASSLLAGETQYF.

The chain has TRBV2 and TRBJ2-1; D gene ambiguous. The CDR3 length is 11 residues. Looked up from germline, CDR1 is SNHLY and CDR2 is FYNNEI. The V end lost 4 bases, the J end lost 10 bases, and 8 bases lay between the germline ends. The CDR3 region is CASSGLGEQFF. In DNA, the CDR3 is TGTGCCAGCAGTGGTCTAGGGGAGCAGTTCTTC.

This chain links TRBV5-4 with TRBJ2-5; perhaps TRBD1 as D (5 bases). The CDR3 has 13 amino acids. Trimming removed 2 bases at V and 1 base at J, with 6 bases between. Germline assignment: CDR1 SGHNT and CDR2 YYREEE (reference sequence). CDR3 residues: CASSFRAQETQYF. The CDR3 nucleotides read TGTGCCAGCAGCTTCAGGGCCCAAGAGACCCAGTACTTC. Full variable domain (rest looked up from reference TRBV5-4 and TRBJ2-5): ETGVTQSPTHLIKTRGQQVTLRCSSQSGHNTVSWYQQALGQGPQFIFQYYREEENGRGNFPPRFSGLQFPNYSSELNVNALELDDSALYLCASSFRAQETQYFGPGTRLLVL.

This clone showed up just a few times. The gene calls are TRBV30 and TRBJ1-1; D remains ambiguous. V was trimmed by 2 bases and J by 2 bases, leaving 12 bases between them. The CDR3 totals 14 residues. CDR1 is GTSNPN, CDR2 SVGIG, per germline (reference sequence). The CDR3 region has the DNA TGTGCCTGGAGTAAGGACCGAGAAAACACTGAAGCTTTCTTT. This codes for CAWSKDRENTEAFF.

The rearrangement joins TRBV30 to TRBJ1-1; D not resolved. Germline V gene data show CDR1 as GTSNPN and CDR2 as SVGIG (reference sequence). CDR3 size: 13 residues. Trimming left V 2 bases short and J 0 bases short, with 7 bases between. As DNA, the CDR3 is TGTGCCTGGAGTATCGGGCTGAACACTGAAGCTTTCTTT. Protein product: CAWSIGLNTEAFF. Based on the CDR3 plus reference TRBV30 and TRBJ1-1, the full variable domain is SQTIHQWPATLVQPVGSPLSLECTVEGTSNPNLYWYRQAAGRGLQLLFYSVGIGQISSEVPQNLSASRPQDRQFILSSKKLLLSDSGFYLCAWSIGLNTEAFFGQGTRLTVV.

Concerning this clone: A junction end diverges from the germline sequence, so it may reflect a read error. This rearrangement joins TRBV14 to TRBJ2-7, with 11 bases lining up with TRBD2. Germline V CDR1 and CDR2: SGHDN, FVKESK. CDR3 length equals 17 residues. This chain's CDR3 is CASSQDTSGGKPYEQYF. The CDR3 DNA reads TGTGCCAGCAGTCAAGACACTAGCGGGGGAAAGCCCTACGAGCAGTACTTC.

The sample holds a few counts of this clone. V usage is TRBV5-4 and J usage is TRBJ1-1; D may be TRBD1 (5 bases). With 4 bases removed from V and 2 bases from J, the gap between germline ends came to 15 bases. Looked up from germline, CDR1 is SGHNT and CDR2 is YYREEE (reference sequence). CDR3 length equals 15 residues. As DNA, the CDR3 is TGTGCCAGCAGCCTCAGGGCGGGGTCTAACACTGAAGCTTTCTTT. Translation: CASSLRAGSNTEAFF.

The V gene is TRBV19, the J gene TRBJ2-1; D might be TRBD2 (5 bases). Germline V CDR1 and CDR2: LNHDA, SQIVND (reference sequence). V lost 4 bases to trimming and J lost 12 bases, with 19 bases between them. The CDR3 is 14 residues long. The CDR3 sequence is CASSNGLASGMQFF. The CDR3 bases are TGTGCCAGTAGTAATGGACTGGCCTCGGGTATGCAGTTCTTC. The entire variable domain, with the rest obtained from reference TRBV19 and TRBJ2-1, is as follows: DGGITQSPKYLFRKEGQNVTLSCEQNLNHDAMYWYRQDPGQGLRLIYYSQIVNDFQKGDIAEGYSVSREKKESFPLTVTSAQKNPTAFYLCASSNGLASGMQFFGPGTRLTVL.

This clone was counted once. The chain recombines TRBV18 with TRBJ2-2; no clear D. The CDR3 runs to 12 residues. Germline V gene lookup returns CDR1 KGHSH and CDR2 LQKENI. The V and J ends lost 5 bases and 2 bases respectively, with 3 bases between them. The CDR3 is CASSDNTGELFF. In DNA, the CDR3 is TGTGCCAGCTCAGACAACACCGGGGAGCTGTTTTTT.

The chain uses TRBV2 and TRBJ2-7; 7 bases agree with TRBD2. Germline V gene lookup returns CDR1 SNHLY and CDR2 FYNNEI. With 7 bases clipped from V and 1 base from J, the junction kept 7 bases outside the gene matches. The CDR3 has 14 residues. The DNA of the CDR3 is TGTGCCAGCAATGGGGCGGGGGTTTCCTACGAGCAGTACTTC. Translating it yields CASNGAGVSYEQYF.

V and J are TRBV19 and TRBJ2-1; tentative D call: TRBD1 (6 bases). Trimming left V 6 bases short and J 0 bases short, with 18 bases between. CDR3 size: 17 residues. CDR1 LNHDA and CDR2 SQIVND come from the germline V gene (reference sequence). The CDR3 nucleotides read TGTGCCAGTAGGAAGGCCCAGGGGTCAAGCTCCTACAATGAGCAGTTCTTC. Protein product: CASRKAQGSSSYNEQFF.

This clone was seen just once. The chain recombines TRBV4-1 with TRBJ2-5; 7 bases are shared with TRBD2. V lost 1 base to trimming and J lost 2 bases; unmatched junction nucleotides: 7. In germline, CDR1 is MGHRA, CDR2 YSYEKL. The CDR3 loop spans 16 amino acids. CDR3 sequence (DNA): TGCGCCAGCAGCCAAGCTCCGCTAGCGGAGCAAGAGACCCAGTACTTC. Translated, it gives CASSQAPLAEQETQYF.

The chain employs TRBV5-8 and TRBJ2-5, with 8 positions matching TRBD1. With 2 bases clipped from V and 7 bases from J, the junction kept 7 bases outside the gene matches. The germline CDR1 and CDR2 sequences are SGHTS and YDEGEE. This CDR3 contains 14 residues. The CDR3 DNA reads TGTGCCAGCAGCTTATACAGGGGGTACGGGACCCAGTACTTC. Translation: CASSLYRGYGTQYF.